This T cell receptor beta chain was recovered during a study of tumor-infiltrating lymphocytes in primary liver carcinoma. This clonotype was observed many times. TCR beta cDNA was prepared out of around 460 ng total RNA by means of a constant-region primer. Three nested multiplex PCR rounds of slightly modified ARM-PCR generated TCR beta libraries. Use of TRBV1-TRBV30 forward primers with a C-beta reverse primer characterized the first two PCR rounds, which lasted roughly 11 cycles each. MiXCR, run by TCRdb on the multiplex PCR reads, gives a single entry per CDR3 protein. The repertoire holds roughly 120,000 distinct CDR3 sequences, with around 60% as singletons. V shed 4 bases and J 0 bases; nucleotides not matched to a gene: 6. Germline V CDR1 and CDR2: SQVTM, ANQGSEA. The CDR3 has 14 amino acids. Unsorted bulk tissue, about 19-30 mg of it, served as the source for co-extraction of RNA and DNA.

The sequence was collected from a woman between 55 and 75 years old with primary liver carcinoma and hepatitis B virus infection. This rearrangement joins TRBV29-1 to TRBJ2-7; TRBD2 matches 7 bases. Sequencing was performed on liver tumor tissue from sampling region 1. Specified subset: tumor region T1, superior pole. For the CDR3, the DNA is TGCAGCGTTGCAACGAGCGGGATCTCCTACGAGCAGTACTTC. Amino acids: CSVATSGISYEQYF.